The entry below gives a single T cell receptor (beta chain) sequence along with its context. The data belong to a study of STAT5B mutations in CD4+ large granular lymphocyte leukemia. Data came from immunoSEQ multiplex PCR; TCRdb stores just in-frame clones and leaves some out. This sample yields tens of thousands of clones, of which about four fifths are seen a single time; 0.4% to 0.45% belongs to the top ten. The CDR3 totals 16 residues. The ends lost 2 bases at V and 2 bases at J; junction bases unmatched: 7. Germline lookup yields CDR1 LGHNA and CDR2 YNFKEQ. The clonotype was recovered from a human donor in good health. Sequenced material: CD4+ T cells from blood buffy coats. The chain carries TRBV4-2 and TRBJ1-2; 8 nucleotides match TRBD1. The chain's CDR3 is CASSQSRDRRNYGYTF. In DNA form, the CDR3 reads TGTGCCAGCAGCCAATCCCGGGACAGGAGAAACTATGGCTACACCTTC.